The 13 T cell receptor beta chains in this list originate from one sample, sequenced in a study of OX40 agonist ivuxolimab in advanced cancers. The library came from the immunoSEQ multiplex PCR assay. TCRdb took this table from immuneACCESS and kept in-frame rearrangements with V and J called. Such tables lack part of the clones; where checked against another copy, unresolved V genes explain under half of the gap, and the rest is unexplained. For this sample the table gives 60,000 to 70,000 clones, of which more than 75% were detected only once. Clones ranked in the top ten supply roughly 3.7% of the sample. This specimen consisted of CD4+ or CD8+ T cells sorted from blood, obtained in a trial of the OX40 agonist ivuxolimab. These receptor sequences come from an adult with an advanced solid tumor such as melanoma, head and neck, liver or kidney cancer.

This chain links TRBV28 with TRBJ1-1, with D tentatively TRBD1 (5 bases). Germline CDR1 and CDR2: MDHEN and SYDVKM. The CDR3 has 13 residues. Between the trimmed V and J ends, which lost 4 bases and 4 bases, there was a span of 10 bases. Here the CDR3 reads CASSSVRGTEAFF. The CDR3, as DNA: TGTGCCAGCAGTTCTGTTAGGGGCACTGAAGCTTTCTTT. The full variable domain, completed using reference TRBV28 and TRBJ1-1, is DVKVTQSSRYLVKRTGEKVFLECVQDMDHENMFWYRQDPGLGLRLIYFSYDVKMKEKGDIPEGYSVSREKKERFSLILESASTNQTSMYLCASSSVRGTEAFFGQGTRLTVV.

This sequence joins TRBV19 and TRBJ1-4; TRBD1 matches 8 bases. The germline V gene encodes CDR1 LNHDA and CDR2 SQIVND (reference sequence). V gave up 6 bases and J gave up 8 bases; unmatched junction bases: 8. This CDR3 contains 14 residues. For the CDR3, the DNA is TGTGCCAGTAGGAGTCAGGGGGCGAGGGAAAAACTGTTTTTT. This encodes CASRSQGAREKLFF.

The rearrangement uses TRBV7-9 and TRBJ2-3, with 10 bases that match TRBD1. Germline V CDR1 and CDR2: SEHNR, FQNEAQ (reference sequence). After removal of 4 bases from V and 2 bases from J, the junction contained 6 bases not matched to a gene. This CDR3 region has 16 residues. The CDR3 sequence is CASSSGDRGNTDTQYF. The CDR3 DNA sequence: TGTGCCAGCAGCTCCGGGGACAGGGGAAACACAGATACGCAGTATTTT.

The chain employs TRBV5-1 and TRBJ2-7; 10 bases are shared with TRBD1. This CDR3 is built from 15 residues. Germline values: CDR1 SGHRS, CDR2 YFSETQ. J gave up 5 bases and V 0 bases, and 5 bases lay outside the gene matches. CDR3 DNA: TGCGCCAGCAGCTTGGAGGGACAGGGGTCCGACGAGCAGTACTTC. Its protein product is CASSLEGQGSDEQYF.

The J gene is TRBJ1-3, the V gene TRBV5-1, with D uncertain. V was pared by 0 bases and J by 4 bases, with 5 bases between. The CDR3 is made up of 13 amino acids. Germline CDR1 is SGHRS and CDR2 is YFSETQ. The CDR3 DNA is TGCGCCAGCAGCTTGGGGGCGGGAAACACCATATATTTT. Its protein is CASSLGAGNTIYF.

The gene calls are TRBV14 and TRBJ2-1; D call uncertain. Per the germline V gene, CDR1 is SGHDN and CDR2 is FVKESK. This CDR3 is 16 amino acids long. V was cut by 2 bases and J by 0 bases, with 11 bases left in between. As DNA, the CDR3 is TGTGCCAGCAGCCAAAGGCGGATTAGCTCCTACAATGAGCAGTTCTTC. It yields the protein CASSQRRISSYNEQFF.

This chain links TRBV7-2 with TRBJ2-1; no firm D call. In germline, CDR1 is SGHTA, CDR2 FQGNSA. CDR3 length equals 13 residues. V lost 0 bases to trimming and J lost 6 bases, with 6 bases between them. CDR3 sequence (DNA): TGTGCCAGCAGCTTAGCGCACGTCAATGAGCAGTTCTTC. Its translation is CASSLAHVNEQFF.

Points on this clone: An end of the junction differs from the germline gene, which may be a read error. In DNA form, the CDR3 reads TGCGCCAGCAGCCAGGGTCCCGACGGACCAACAAATGAAAAACTGTTTTTT. It codes for CASSQGPDGPTNEKLFF. This sequence joins TRBV4-3 and TRBJ1-4, with D uncertain. This CDR3 contains 17 residues. The germline gives CDR1 LGHNA, CDR2 YSLEER.

The V call is TRBV5-1, the J call TRBJ2-7, with D perhaps matching TRBD1 (5 bases). The V gene's germline CDR1 is SGHRS and CDR2 YFSETQ. With 2 bases removed from V and 3 bases from J, the gap between germline ends came to 21 bases. This CDR3 is 17 amino acids long. The CDR3 loop reads CASSFTSDSPPLYEQYF. In nucleotides, the CDR3 is TGCGCCAGCAGCTTCACCTCAGACAGCCCGCCCCTCTACGAGCAGTACTTC. Full variable domain (rest looked up from reference TRBV5-1 and TRBJ2-7): KAGVTQTPRYLIKTRGQQVTLSCSPISGHRSVSWYQQTPGQGLQFLFEYFSETQRNKGNFPGRFSGRQFSNSRSEMNVSTLELGDSALYLCASSFTSDSPPLYEQYFGPGTRLTVT.

This clone was counted between two and nine times. This chain joins TRBV30 and TRBJ1-1; D uncertain. Germline V lookup: CDR1 GTSNPN, CDR2 SVGIG (reference sequence). This CDR3 is built from 15 residues. Trimming pared 4 bases from V and 3 bases from J, leaving 18 bases between. CDR3 nucleotides: TGTGCCTGGACAGATCGCGCCCTACTTTACACTGAAGCTTTCTTT. This codes for CAWTDRALLYTEAFF.

The rearrangement links TRBV2 to TRBJ2-7; D not certain. V was trimmed by 4 bases and J by 0 bases, leaving 10 bases between them. In germline, CDR1 is SNHLY, CDR2 FYNNEI. This CDR3 is 14 amino acids long. As DNA, the CDR3 is TGTGCCAGCAGTGCGGTGACAAACTCCTACGAGCAGTACTTC. Protein sequence: CASSAVTNSYEQYF.

The chain is built from TRBV30 and TRBJ1-2; unclear D gene. The CDR3 sequence is 11 residues long. V was shortened by 3 bases and J by 7 bases, with 9 bases between the two germline ends. The V gene's germline CDR1 is GTSNPN and CDR2 SVGIG (reference sequence). CDR3: CAWRRMAGYTF. CDR3 DNA: TGTGCCTGGAGACGTATGGCTGGCTACACCTTC. Full variable domain (outside the CDR3, taken from reference TRBV30 and TRBJ1-2): SQTIHQWPATLVQPVGSPLSLECTVEGTSNPNLYWYRQAAGRGLQLLFYSVGIGQISSEVPQNLSASRPQDRQFILSSKKLLLSDSGFYLCAWRRMAGYTFGSGTRLTVV.

The chain recombines TRBV4-2 with TRBJ1-4; no definite D call. The length of the CDR3 is 14 residues. Looked up from germline, CDR1 is LGHNA and CDR2 is YNFKEQ. V shed 3 bases and J shed 8 bases, with 13 bases lying between them. The DNA for the CDR3 is TGTGCCAGCAGCCATAGCCGGGTTGGGGAAAAACTGTTTTTT. Amino acid sequence: CASSHSRVGEKLFF.